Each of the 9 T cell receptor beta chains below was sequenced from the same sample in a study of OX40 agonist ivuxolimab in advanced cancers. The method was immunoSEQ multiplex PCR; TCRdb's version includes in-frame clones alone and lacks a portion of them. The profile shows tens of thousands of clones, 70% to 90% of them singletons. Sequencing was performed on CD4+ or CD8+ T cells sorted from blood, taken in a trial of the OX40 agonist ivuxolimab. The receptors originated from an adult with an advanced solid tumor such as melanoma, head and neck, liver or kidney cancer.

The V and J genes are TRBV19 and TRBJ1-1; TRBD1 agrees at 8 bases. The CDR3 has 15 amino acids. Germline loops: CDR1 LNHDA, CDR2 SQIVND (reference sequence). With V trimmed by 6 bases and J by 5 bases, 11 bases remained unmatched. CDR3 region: CASSPDREGRTEAFF. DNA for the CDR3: TGTGCCAGTAGCCCGGACAGGGAAGGCAGGACTGAAGCTTTCTTT.

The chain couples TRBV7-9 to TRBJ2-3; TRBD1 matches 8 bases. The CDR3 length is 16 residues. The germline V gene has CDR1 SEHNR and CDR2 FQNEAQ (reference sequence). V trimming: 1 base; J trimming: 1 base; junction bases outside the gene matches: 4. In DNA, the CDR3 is TGTGCCAGCAGCTTAGGCACAGGGGGTCGCACAGATACGCAGTATTTT. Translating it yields CASSLGTGGRTDTQYF.

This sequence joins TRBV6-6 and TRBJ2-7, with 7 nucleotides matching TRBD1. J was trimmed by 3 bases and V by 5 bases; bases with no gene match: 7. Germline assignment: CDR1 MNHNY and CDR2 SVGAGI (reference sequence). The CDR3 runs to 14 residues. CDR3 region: CASSRPGQNYEQYF. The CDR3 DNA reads TGTGCCAGCAGTCGTCCGGGACAGAACTACGAGCAGTACTTC.

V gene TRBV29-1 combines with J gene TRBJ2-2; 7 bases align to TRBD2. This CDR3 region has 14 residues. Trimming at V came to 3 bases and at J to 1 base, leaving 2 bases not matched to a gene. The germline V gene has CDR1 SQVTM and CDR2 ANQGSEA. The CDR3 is CSVDPGGNTGELFF. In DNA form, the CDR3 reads TGCAGCGTTGACCCGGGGGGGAACACCGGGGAGCTGTTTTTT.

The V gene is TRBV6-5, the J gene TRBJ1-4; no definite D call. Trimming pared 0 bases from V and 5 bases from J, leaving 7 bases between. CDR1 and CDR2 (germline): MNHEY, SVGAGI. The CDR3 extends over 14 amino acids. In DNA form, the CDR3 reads TGTGCCAGCAGTTACTCATGGGGAAATGAAAAACTGTTTTTT. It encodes CASSYSWGNEKLFF.

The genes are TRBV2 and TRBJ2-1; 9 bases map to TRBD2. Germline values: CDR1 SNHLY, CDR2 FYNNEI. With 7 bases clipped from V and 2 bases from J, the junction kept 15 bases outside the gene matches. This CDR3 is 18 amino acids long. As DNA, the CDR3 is TGTGCCAGCAAGGTCGGGCTAGCGGGACGGACTCCCTACAATGAGCAGTTCTTC. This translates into CASKVGLAGRTPYNEQFF.

CDR3 amino acids: CASSIGGGSAQETQYF. DNA of the CDR3: TGTGCCAGCAGCATCGGCGGGGGCTCGGCCCAAGAGACCCAGTACTTC. The V call is TRBV4-2, the J call TRBJ2-5; tentative D call: TRBD2 (7 bases). CDR1 LGHNA and CDR2 YNFKEQ come from the germline V gene. The CDR3 sequence is 16 residues long. V dropped 5 bases and J dropped 1 base, with 17 bases sitting between them.

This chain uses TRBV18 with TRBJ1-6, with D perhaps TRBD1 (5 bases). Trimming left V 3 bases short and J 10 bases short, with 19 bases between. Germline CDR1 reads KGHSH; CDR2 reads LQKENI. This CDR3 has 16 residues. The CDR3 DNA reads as TGTGCCAGCTCACCCCCAGGAGGGCAGGGTGAATCACCCCTCCACTTT. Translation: CASSPPGGQGESPLHF.

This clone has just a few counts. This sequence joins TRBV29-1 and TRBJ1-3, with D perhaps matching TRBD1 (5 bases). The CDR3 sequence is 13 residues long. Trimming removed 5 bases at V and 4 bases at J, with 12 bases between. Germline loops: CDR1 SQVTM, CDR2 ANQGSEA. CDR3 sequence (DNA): TGCAGCGTTCCTTGGGGGTCAGGAAACACCATATATTTT. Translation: CSVPWGSGNTIYF.